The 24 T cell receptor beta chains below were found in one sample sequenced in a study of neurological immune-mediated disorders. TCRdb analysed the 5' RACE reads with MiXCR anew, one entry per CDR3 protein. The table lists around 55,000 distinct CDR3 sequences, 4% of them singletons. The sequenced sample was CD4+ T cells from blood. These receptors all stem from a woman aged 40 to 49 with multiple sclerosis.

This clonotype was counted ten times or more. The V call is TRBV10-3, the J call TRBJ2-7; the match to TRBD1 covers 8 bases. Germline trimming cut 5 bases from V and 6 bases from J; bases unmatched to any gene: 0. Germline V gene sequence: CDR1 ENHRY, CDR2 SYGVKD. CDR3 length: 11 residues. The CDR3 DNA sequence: TGTGCCATCAGTACAGGGGGCGAGCAGTACTTC. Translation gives CAISTGGEQYF.

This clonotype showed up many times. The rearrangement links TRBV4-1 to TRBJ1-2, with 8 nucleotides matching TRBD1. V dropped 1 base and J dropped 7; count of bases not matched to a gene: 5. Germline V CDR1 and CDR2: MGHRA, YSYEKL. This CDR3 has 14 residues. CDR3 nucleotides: TGCGCCAGCAGCCAAGCGGACAGGGAACGTGGCTACACCTTC. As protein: CASSQADRERGYTF.

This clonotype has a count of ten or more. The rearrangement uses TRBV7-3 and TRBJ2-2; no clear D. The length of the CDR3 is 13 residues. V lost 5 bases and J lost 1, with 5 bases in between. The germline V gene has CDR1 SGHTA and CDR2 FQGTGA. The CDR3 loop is CASSPRNTGELFF. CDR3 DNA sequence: TGTGCCAGCAGCCCCCGGAACACCGGGGAGCTGTTTTTT.

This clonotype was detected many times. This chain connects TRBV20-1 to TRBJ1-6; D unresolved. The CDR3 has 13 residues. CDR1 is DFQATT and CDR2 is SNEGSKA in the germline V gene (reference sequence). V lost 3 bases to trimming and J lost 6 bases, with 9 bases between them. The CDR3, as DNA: TGCAGTGCTAGGGCGGGCTTTAATTCACCCCTCCACTTT. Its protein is CSARAGFNSPLHF.

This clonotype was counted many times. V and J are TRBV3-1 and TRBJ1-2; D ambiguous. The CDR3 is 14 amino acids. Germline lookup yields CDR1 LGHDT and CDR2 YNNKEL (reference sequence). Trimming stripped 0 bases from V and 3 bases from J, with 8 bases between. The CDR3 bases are TGTGCCAGCAGCCAAGACAGCCGCTACTATGGCTACACCTTC. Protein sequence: CASSQDSRYYGYTF.

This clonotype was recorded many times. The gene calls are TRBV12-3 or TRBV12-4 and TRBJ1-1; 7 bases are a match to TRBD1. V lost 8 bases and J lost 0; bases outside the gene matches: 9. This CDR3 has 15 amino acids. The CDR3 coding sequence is TGTGCCAGCCAGGGACAGCCGCCAATGAACACTGAAGCTTTCTTT. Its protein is CASQGQPPMNTEAFF.

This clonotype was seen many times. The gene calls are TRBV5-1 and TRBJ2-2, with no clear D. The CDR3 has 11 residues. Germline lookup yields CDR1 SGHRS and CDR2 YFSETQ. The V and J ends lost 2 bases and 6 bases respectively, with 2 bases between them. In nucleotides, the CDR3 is TGCGCCAGCAGCTTCTCCGGGGAGCTGTTTTTT. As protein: CASSFSGELFF.

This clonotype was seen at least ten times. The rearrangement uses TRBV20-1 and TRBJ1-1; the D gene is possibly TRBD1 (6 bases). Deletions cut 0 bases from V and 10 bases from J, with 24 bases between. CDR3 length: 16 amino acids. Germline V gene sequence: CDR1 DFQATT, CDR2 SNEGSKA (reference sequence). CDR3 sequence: CSARDTQYQGHKRAFF. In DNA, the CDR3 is TGCAGTGCTAGAGATACGCAATATCAGGGGCACAAACGAGCTTTCTTT.

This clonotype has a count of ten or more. CDR3: CASSPSGGRNTQYF. Written as DNA, the CDR3 is TGTGCCAGCAGCCCTAGCGGGGGACGGAATACGCAGTATTTT. The J gene is TRBJ2-3, the V gene TRBV7-9; 10 nucleotides agree with TRBD2. Germline V CDR1 and CDR2: SEHNR, FQNEAQ (reference sequence). The CDR3 consists of 14 residues. Trimming cost V 5 bases and J 7 bases; bases outside gene matches: 6.

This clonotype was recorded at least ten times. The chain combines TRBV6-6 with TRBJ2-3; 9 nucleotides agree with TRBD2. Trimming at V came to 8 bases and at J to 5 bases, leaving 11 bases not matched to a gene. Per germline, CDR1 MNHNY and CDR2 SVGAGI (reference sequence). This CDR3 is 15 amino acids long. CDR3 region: CASVYGGGAVDTQYF. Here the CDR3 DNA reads TGTGCCAGCGTGTATGGCGGGGGGGCAGTAGATACGCAGTATTTT.

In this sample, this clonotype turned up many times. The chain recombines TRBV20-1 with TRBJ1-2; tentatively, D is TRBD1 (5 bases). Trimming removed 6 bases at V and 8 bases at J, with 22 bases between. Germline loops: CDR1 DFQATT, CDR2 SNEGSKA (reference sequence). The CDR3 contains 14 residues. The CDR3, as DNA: TGCAGTGCCAGAACAACCGGGACGCTCGGGGGCTACACCTTC. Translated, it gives CSARTTGTLGGYTF.

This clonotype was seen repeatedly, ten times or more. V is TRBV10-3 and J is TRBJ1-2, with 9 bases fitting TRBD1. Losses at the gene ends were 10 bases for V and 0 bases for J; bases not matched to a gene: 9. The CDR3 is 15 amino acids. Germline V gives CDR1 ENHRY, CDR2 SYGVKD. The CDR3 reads CANKGQGGSNYGYTF. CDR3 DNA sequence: TGTGCCAACAAGGGACAGGGAGGATCTAACTATGGCTACACCTTC.

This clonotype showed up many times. CDR3 sequence reads: CASSFTGLNTEAFF. Here the CDR3 DNA reads TGCGCCAGCAGTTTTACGGGGCTGAACACTGAAGCTTTCTTT. The rearrangement uses TRBV5-1 and TRBJ1-1; D might be TRBD1 (5 bases). Germline loops: CDR1 SGHRS, CDR2 YFSETQ. V shed 5 bases and J shed 0 bases, with 11 bases lying between them. This CDR3 comprises 14 residues. Full variable domain (outside the CDR3, taken from reference TRBV5-1 and TRBJ1-1): KAGVTQTPRYLIKTRGQQVTLSCSPISGHRSVSWYQQTPGQGLQFLFEYFSETQRNKGNFPGRFSGRQFSNSRSEMNVSTLELGDSALYLCASSFTGLNTEAFFGQGTRLTVV.

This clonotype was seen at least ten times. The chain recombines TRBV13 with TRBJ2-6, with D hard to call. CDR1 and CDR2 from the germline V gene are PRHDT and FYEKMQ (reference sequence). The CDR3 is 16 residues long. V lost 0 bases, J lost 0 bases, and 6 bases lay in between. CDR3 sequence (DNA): TGTGCCAGCAGCTTAGGGGGTAACTCTGGGGCCAACGTCCTGACTTTC. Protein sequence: CASSLGGNSGANVLTF.

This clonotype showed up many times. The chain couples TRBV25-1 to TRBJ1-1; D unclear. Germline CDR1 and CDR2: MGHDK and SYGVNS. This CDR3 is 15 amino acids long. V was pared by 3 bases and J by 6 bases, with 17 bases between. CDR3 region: CASSDISPKGPEAFF. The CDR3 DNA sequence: TGTGCCAGCAGTGATATATCCCCGAAAGGACCTGAAGCTTTCTTT.

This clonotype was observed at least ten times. CDR3 DNA: TGTGCCAGCAGCTTAGTCCCCCGAGGGGGAACCACCTACGAGCAGTACTTC. This codes for CASSLVPRGGTTYEQYF. The genes are TRBV7-9 and TRBJ2-7; D is perhaps TRBD1 (6 bases). CDR1 SEHNR and CDR2 FQNEAQ come from the germline V gene (reference sequence). Trimming took 1 base from V and 2 from J, leaving 18 bases between them. The CDR3 contains 17 residues.

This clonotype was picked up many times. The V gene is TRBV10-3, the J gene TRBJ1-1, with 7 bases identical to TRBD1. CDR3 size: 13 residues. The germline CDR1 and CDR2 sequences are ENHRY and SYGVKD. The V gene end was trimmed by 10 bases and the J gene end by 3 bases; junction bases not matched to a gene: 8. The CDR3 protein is CATGDGTDTEAFF. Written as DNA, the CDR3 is TGTGCCACCGGAGACGGGACAGACACTGAAGCTTTCTTT.

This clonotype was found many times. Written as DNA, the CDR3 is TGTGCCAGCAGTGCCGAGCATAGGTATTCAGTAGCTTTCTTT. This gives the protein CASSAEHRYSVAFF. This chain connects TRBV2 to TRBJ1-1; D call uncertain. This CDR3 spans 14 amino acids. Germline V gene sequence: CDR1 SNHLY, CDR2 FYNNEI. Deletions cut 4 bases from V and 10 bases from J, with 19 bases between.

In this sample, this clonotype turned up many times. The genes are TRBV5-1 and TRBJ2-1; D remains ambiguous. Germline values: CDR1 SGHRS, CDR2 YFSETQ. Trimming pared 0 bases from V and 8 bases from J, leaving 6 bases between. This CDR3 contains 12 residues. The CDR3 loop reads CASSLEGDEQFF. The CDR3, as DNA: TGCGCCAGCAGCTTGGAGGGCGATGAGCAGTTCTTC.

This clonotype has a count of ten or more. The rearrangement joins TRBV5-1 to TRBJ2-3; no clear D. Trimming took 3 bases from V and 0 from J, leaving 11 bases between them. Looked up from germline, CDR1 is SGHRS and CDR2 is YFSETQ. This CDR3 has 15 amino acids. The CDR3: CASSSAFTSTDTQYF. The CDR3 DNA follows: TGCGCCAGCAGCTCGGCCTTTACTAGCACAGATACGCAGTATTTT.

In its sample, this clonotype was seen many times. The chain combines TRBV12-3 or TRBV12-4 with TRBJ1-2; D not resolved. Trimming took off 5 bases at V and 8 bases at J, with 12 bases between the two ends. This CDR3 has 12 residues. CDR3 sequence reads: CASSPYFGGYTF. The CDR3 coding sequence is TGTGCCAGCAGTCCATACTTCGGGGGCTACACCTTC.

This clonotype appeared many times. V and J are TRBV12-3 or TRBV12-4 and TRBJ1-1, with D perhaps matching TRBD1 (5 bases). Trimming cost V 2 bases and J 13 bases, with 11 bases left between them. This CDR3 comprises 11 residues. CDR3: CASSLKGKVFF. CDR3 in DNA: TGTGCCAGCAGTTTAAAGGGGAAAGTTTTCTTT.

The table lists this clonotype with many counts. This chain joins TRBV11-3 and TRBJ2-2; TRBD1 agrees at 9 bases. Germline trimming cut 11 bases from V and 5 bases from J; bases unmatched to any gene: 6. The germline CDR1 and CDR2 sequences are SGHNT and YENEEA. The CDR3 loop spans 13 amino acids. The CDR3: CASADRGTGELFF. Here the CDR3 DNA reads TGTGCCTCCGCGGACAGGGGAACCGGGGAGCTGTTTTTT.

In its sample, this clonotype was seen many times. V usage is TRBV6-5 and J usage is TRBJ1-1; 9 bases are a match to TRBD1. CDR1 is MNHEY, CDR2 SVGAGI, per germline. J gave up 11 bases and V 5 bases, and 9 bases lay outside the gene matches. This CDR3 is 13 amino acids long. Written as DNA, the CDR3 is TGTGCCAGCAGTAGAGGGACAGGGCCAGGGGCTTTCTTT. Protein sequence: CASSRGTGPGAFF.